The rows below give T cell receptor beta chains drawn from one sample of a study of long-term antiretroviral therapy in people with HIV. Produced via immunoSEQ multiplex PCR; TCRdb's table is partial and in-frame only. Among roughly 33,000 clones listed, approximately 84% were seen once. Source: unsorted PBMCs, taken 3.1 years after starting antiretroviral therapy. The receptors shown here come from a woman aged 45-65 years with HIV. The CDR3 runs from the conserved cysteine through the conserved F or W. The D gene is left open where the match is weak. Rows give clone size only sometimes, using once, few, many, or a class for an expanded clone.

V	size	J	D	CDR3	DNA
TRBV10-1	-	TRBJ2-2	-	CASRRGSPGNTGELFF	TGCGCCAGCAGGAGAGGATCCCCGGGGAACACCGGGGAGCTGTTTTTT
TRBV29-1	-	TRBJ2-6	-	CSVDFSGANVLTF	TGCAGCGTCGACTTTTCTGGGGCCAACGTCCTGACTTTC
TRBV9	-	TRBJ2-3	-	CASSSPARRLQYF	TGTGCCAGCAGCTCCCCGGCCAGGAGGTTGCAGTATTTT
TRBV18	-	TRBJ1-2	TRBD1	CASSHTGERGYTF	TGTGCCAGCTCACACACAGGGGAACGAGGCTACACCTTC
TRBV30	-	TRBJ2-7	TRBD1	CAWSVPPGQGAYEQYF	TGTGCCTGGAGTGTACCCCCGGGACAGGGGGCTTACGAGCAGTACTTC
TRBV6-5	-	TRBJ2-7	TRBD2	CASSQTSGGPYEQYF	TGTGCCAGCAGCCAAACTAGCGGGGGCCCCTACGAGCAGTACTTC
TRBV6-6	-	TRBJ1-2	-	CASKVSLTNYGYTF	TGTGCCAGCAAAGTAAGCCTTACTAACTATGGCTACACCTTC
TRBV19	-	TRBJ2-5	-	CASRFQETQYF	TGTGCCAGTAGGTTCCAAGAGACCCAGTACTTC
TRBV18	-	TRBJ1-1	-	CASSQERTGINTEAFF	TGTGCCAGCTCACAGGAGAGAACCGGGATTAACACTGAAGCTTTCTTT
TRBV18	-	TRBJ2-7	TRBD1	CASSPGQYYEQYF	TGTGCCAGCTCACCGGGACAGTACTACGAGCAGTACTTC
TRBV9	-	TRBJ1-2	TRBD1	CASSVVSGTVGGYTF	TGTGCCAGCAGCGTAGTTTCCGGGACAGTCGGTGGTTACACCTTC
TRBV27	once	TRBJ1-6	-	CASSRTNSPLHF	TGTGCCAGCAGCCGGACTAATTCACCCCTCCACTTT
TRBV6-5	-	TRBJ1-5	-	CASSDNPYQPQHF	TGTGCCAGTTCGGACAACCCCTATCAGCCCCAGCATTTT
TRBV18	-	TRBJ1-6	-	CASSSQAVKSSYNSPLHF	TGTGCCAGCTCATCCCAGGCCGTAAAGAGCTCCTATAATTCACCCCTCCACTTT
TRBV19	-	TRBJ1-6	TRBD1	CASSPTGDNSPLHF	TGTGCCAGTAGCCCTACAGGGGATAATTCACCCCTCCACTTT
TRBV7-9	-	TRBJ2-7	TRBD1	CASSPGTGPSYEQYF	TGTGCCAGCAGCCCTGGGACAGGGCCCTCCTACGAGCAGTACTTC
TRBV29-1	few	TRBJ1-5	TRBD1	CSVLHSGGRHF	TGCAGCGTCCTTCACTCAGGGGGTAGGCATTTT
TRBV5-6	-	TRBJ1-4	-	CASTLAAFNEKLFF	TGTGCCAGCACCTTAGCAGCGTTCAATGAAAAACTGTTTTTT
TRBV4-1	-	TRBJ2-1	-	CASSQFSDNEQFF	TGCGCCAGCAGCCAATTTTCAGACAATGAGCAGTTCTTC
TRBV19	-	TRBJ2-3	TRBD2	CASSSGGGTDTQYF	TGTGCCAGCTCAAGCGGGGGCGGCACAGATACGCAGTATTTT
TRBV19	-	TRBJ2-1	-	CASSPPMGGGFSEQFF	TGTGCCAGTAGTCCCCCTATGGGGGGGGGCTTTAGTGAGCAGTTCTTC
TRBV6-6	-	TRBJ2-5	TRBD2	CASKGSGGQETQYF	TGTGCCAGCAAAGGTAGCGGGGGCCAAGAGACCCAGTACTTC
TRBV7-3	-	TRBJ2-2	TRBD1	CASTGGDTGELFF	TGTGCCAGTACAGGGGGCGACACCGGGGAGCTGTTTTTT
TRBV30	once	TRBJ1-1	-	CAWSSRGGNTEAFF	TGTGCCTGGAGTTCACGGGGTGGGAACACTGAAGCTTTCTTT
TRBV27	-	TRBJ1-5	TRBD1	CASSSLTGVSNQPQHF	TGTGCCAGCAGTTCCCTGACAGGGGTCAGCAATCAGCCCCAGCATTTT
TRBV19	-	TRBJ1-2	-	CASSSQRGYGYTF	TGTGCCAGTAGCAGCCAGCGGGGCTATGGCTACACCTTC
TRBV7-8	-	TRBJ2-5	-	CASRAGTNQETQYF	TGTGCCAGCAGGGCCGGGACGAATCAAGAGACCCAGTACTTC
TRBV28	-	TRBJ1-3	-	CASSMGAGNTIYF	TGTGCCAGCAGCATGGGGGCTGGAAACACCATATATTTT
TRBV19	-	TRBJ2-2	-	CASTPPVWRGAGELFF	TGTGCCAGTACCCCTCCGGTTTGGAGGGGGGCCGGGGAGCTGTTTTTT
TRBV6-1	-	TRBJ1-2	-	CASDATAGYGYTF	TGTGCCAGCGATGCGACAGCCGGATATGGCTACACCTTC
TRBV9	-	TRBJ1-2	-	CASSARGRGALPYGYTF	TGTGCCAGCAGCGCCCGCGGCCGGGGGGCATTGCCCTATGGCTACACCTTC
TRBV6-6	-	TRBJ1-2	-	CASSYTWGYTF	TGTGCCAGCAGTTATACATGGGGCTACACCTTC
TRBV5-8	-	TRBJ2-5	-	CASSARQGGETQYF	TGTGCCAGCAGCGCTCGACAGGGAGGGGAGACCCAGTACTTC
TRBV14	-	TRBJ1-1	-	CASSPMWTGGGTEAFF	TGTGCCAGCAGCCCCATGTGGACGGGAGGGGGAACTGAAGCTTTCTTT
TRBV5-6	few	TRBJ1-4	-	CASSRRGVNEKLFF	TGTGCCAGCAGCAGAAGGGGGGTTAATGAAAAACTGTTTTTT